This entry features one T cell receptor beta chain sequence. Its antigen is as yet unknown. A much larger clone sits a single nucleotide away, making a read error possible. CDR3 and TCR beta VDJ profiling relied on a genomic DNA template. One entry per CDR3 protein, called by TCRdb with MiXCR from the reads. The table lists around 250,000 distinct CDR3 sequences, 56% of them singletons. These data belong to a study of CD8+CD57+ T cells in acquired aplastic anemia. As for the study in general: DNA recovered from sorted CD4+ and CD8+ cells had a mean of about 3.5 ug. Notes on the study in general: Patients and controls were not found to differ significantly in CD8+ Simpson's diversity. Common to patients and controls were about 31 CD8+ CDR3 sequences.

The germline gives CDR1 MDHEN, CDR2 SYDVKM. CDR3 length: 14 residues. The sequencing sample was made of sorted CD4+, CD8+, or CD8+CD57+ T cells (not recorded which) from PBMCs. V gene TRBV28 combines with J gene TRBJ2-7, with TRBD2 identical over 8 bases. This receptor was taken from a human donor with severe aplastic anemia or a healthy control (not recorded which). The CDR3 protein is CASSLRREDYEQDF. In nucleotides, the CDR3 is TGTGCCAGCAGTTTACGGCGGGAGGACTACGAGCAGGACTTC.